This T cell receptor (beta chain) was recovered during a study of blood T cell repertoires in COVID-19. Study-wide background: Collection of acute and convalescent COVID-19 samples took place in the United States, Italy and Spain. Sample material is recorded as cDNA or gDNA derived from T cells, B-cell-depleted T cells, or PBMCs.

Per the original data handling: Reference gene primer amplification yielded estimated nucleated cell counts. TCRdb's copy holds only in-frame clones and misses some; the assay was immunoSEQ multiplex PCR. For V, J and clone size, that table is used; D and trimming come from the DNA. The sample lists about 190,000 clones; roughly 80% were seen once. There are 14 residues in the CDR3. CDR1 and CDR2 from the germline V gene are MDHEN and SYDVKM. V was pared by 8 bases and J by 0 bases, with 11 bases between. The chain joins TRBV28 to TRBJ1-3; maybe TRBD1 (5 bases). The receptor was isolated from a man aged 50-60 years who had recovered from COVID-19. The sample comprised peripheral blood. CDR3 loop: CASLGGLSGNTIYF. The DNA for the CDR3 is TGTGCCAGCCTTGGGGGACTCTCTGGAAACACCATATATTTT.